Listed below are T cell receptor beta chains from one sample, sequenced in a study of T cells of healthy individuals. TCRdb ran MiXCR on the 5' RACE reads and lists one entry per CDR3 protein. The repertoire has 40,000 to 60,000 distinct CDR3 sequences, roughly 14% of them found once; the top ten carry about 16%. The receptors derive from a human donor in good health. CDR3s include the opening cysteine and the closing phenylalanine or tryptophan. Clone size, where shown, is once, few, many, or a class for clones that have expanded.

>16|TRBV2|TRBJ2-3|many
CASRKNRQGRTDTQYF
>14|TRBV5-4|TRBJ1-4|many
CASSNGGANEKLFF
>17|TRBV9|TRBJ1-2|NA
CASSVAGQGDFNYGYTF
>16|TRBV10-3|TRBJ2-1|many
CAISEGMAGAYNEQFF
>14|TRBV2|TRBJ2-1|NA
CASSPTGINSEQFF
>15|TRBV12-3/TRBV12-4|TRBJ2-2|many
CASSQTGGGTGELFF
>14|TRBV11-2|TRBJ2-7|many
CASRGVGGTYEQYF
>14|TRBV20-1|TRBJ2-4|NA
CSAEDRVAKNIQYF
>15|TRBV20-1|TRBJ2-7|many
CSAIPGTGLSYEQYF
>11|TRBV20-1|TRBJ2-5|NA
CSVKGGETQYF
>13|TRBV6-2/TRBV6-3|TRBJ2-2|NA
CASGRGGVGELFF
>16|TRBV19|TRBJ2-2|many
CASEDRGGRAPGVLFF
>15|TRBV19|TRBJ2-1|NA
CASSIRPGLHNEQFF
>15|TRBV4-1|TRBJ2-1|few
CASSQGGGGVNEQFF
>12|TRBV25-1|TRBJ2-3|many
CASSRSSDTQYF
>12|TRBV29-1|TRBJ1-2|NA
CSVGGLDYGYTF
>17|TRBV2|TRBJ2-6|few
CASSDLWGQKGANVLTF
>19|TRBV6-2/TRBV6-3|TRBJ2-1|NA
CASSYSDLMDRESDNEQFF
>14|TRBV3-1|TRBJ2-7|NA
CASSQDLVPYEQYF
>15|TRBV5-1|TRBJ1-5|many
CASSQDGEINQPQHF
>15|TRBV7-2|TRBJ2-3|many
CASSPRGSGTDTQYF
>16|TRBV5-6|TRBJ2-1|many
CASSLEGGQSYNEQFF
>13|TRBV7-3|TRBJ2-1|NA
CASSLSPSHEQFF
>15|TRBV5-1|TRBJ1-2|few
CASSPGTGPGYGYTF
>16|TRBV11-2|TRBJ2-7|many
CASSAGGGQGSYEQYF
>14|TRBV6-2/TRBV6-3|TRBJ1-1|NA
CASFHDRSRTEAFF
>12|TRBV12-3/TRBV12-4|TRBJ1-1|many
CASIPDRGQAFF
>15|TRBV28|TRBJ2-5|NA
CASSFERRGQETQYF
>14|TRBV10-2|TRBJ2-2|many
CASSGDSGSGELFF
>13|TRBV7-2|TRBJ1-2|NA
CASSLATSTGYTF
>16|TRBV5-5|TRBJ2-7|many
CASSLRQAGASYEQYF
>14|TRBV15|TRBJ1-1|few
CATSRETVNTEAFF
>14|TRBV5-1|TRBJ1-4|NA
CASSMGQGIEKLFF
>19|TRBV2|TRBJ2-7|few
CASSGAGDRVKRSSYEQYF
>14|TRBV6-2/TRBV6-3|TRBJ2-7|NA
CASSPGRTSYEQYF
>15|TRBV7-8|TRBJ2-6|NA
CASSSGSVWANVLTF
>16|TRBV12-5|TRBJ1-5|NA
CASGLVATASNQPQHF
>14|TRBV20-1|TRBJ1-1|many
CSADRGGGNTEAFF
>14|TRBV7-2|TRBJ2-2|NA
CASSLGGPTGELFF
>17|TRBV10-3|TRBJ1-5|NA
CAISGGFRGNGTQPQHF
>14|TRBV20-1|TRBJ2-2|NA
CSAVSGGVAGELFF
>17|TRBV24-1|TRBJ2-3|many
CATSDQDGQGNTDTQYF
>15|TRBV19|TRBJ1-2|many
CASSIRTGDNYGYTF
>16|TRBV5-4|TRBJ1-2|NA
CASSLVKGFLGYGYTF
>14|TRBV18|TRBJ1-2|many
CASSPAPPNYGYTF
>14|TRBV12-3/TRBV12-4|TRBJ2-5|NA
CASSLGLAAETQYF
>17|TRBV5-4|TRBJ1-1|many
CASSLRPATDLNTEAFF
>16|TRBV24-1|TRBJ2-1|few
CATSGLAGGSYNEQFF
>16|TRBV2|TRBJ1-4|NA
CASSRTGGFANEKLFF
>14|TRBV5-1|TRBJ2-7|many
CASSLGLAVYEQYF
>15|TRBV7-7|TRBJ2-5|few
CASSPAGEPEETQYF
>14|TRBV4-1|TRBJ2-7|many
CASSEHQGNYEQYF
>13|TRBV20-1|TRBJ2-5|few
CSARPGYQETQYF
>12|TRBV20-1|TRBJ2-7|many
CSARGGDNEQYF
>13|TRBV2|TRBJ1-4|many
CASYDRSAEKLFF
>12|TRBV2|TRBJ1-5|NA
CASTKPGQPQHF
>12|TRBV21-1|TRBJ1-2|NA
CASSNRGLGYTF
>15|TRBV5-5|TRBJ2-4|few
CASSPSGTNQNIQYF
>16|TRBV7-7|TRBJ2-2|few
CASSFSGGGPTGELFF